Sequencing of this TCR beta chain was carried out in a study of cytomegalovirus exposure and HLA in healthy donors. Study as a whole: Sequencing of 150 million to 200 million T cells in an earlier analysis found 90 million to 120 million unique TCR beta sequences. An early data release held tens of millions of unique TCRs from HLA-typed donors. General study findings and limits: Reports state that TCR beta sequences accurately predicted most subjects' HLA-A and HLA-B alleles.

The PCR had 60 Vbeta and 13 Jbeta primers. The data were produced by immunoSEQ multiplex PCR, yet TCRdb's version contains in-frame clones alone and is incomplete. The repertoire holds under 200,000 clones, 82% seen once, with approximately 1.6% in the top ten. CDR3 length equals 16 residues. Deletions cut 0 bases from V and 2 bases from J, with 10 bases between. In germline, CDR1 is ENHRY, CDR2 SYGVKD. As for this clone: Its matching antigen is unknown.

Despite likely unrecorded immune exposures, the donors were nominally healthy at the time of sampling. The sequence was obtained from a girl under 18 in good health and CMV-seropositive. V usage is TRBV10-3 and J usage is TRBJ1-4; tentative D call: TRBD1 (5 bases). Sequencing was done on a sample of PBMCs. CDR3 protein: CAISESRGGTNEKLFF. CDR3 DNA sequence: TGTGCCATCAGTGAGTCGAGGGGAGGCACTAATGAAAAACTGTTTTTT.